The source of this T cell receptor beta chain is a study of blood T cell repertoires in COVID-19 (dated by TCRdb to the early 2020s). About the study as a whole: Samples covering the acute and convalescent phases of COVID-19 were provided by collaborators in the United States, Italy and Spain. The samples were drawn from the first 160 participants of the ongoing ImmuneRACE study and from some 1,300 subjects provided by 6 global collaborators. A de-identified subject ID, COVID-19 status, age in years and sex were almost always included in the sample metadata. Subjects who had been exposed to COVID-19, were actively infected with it, or had recovered from it provided the deeply sampled blood TCRbeta repertoires that made up the dataset. HLA class I and class II types, where available, came from metadata supplied by the sample provider rather than from assay-based typing. The repertoires were released in a freely available public database intended as a resource for research on the immune response to SARS-CoV-2. The material from the prospective study consisted of cDNA or gDNA derived from T cells, B-cell-depleted T cells, or PBMCs. Here is what the overall study found, with its caveats: Clinical and demographic metadata were provided uncurated, with the amount varying by source and participant.

The immunoSEQ Assay, a bias-controlled multiplex PCR, was used to amplify TCRbeta CDR3 regions from genomic DNA. The source study handled its data this way. Within the assay, amplification of reference gene primers was used to estimate how many nucleated cells each sample contained. To quantify the absolute abundance of each unique TCRbeta CDR3 rearrangement, sequence reads were collapsed and filtered. For each sample, productive Simpson clonality was calculated by taking the square root of Simpson's diversity index across productive rearrangements. The source is immuneACCESS, and TCRdb retained only in-frame sequences with V and J called. Part of the clones is not carried over; for the studies checked, unresolved V genes explain less than half of this, and the remainder is unexplained. D and trimming were read from the DNA, whereas the V and J calls and clone size are those reported in that table. This sample lists about 200,000 clones; almost 90% were detected once. Clones ranked in the top ten supply around 1.5% of the sample.

With regard to this clone: Its antigen target is currently unknown. No base qualities exist here, and no much larger clone lies one base off it.

CDR1 and CDR2 (SNHLY, FYNNEI) derive from the germline V gene. The CDR3 contains 14 residues, cysteine and phenylalanine counted. Only the CDR3 portion is preserved as DNA: 42 bases, with reading frame beginning at the first base. Relative to germline, V is 6 bases shorter and J is 4 bases shorter, with 15 bases between their ends. Collaborating institutions collected whole blood in K2EDTA tubes following their own protocols. For TCRbeta analysis, collaborator samples were shipped as frozen whole blood, as isolated PBMCs, or as DNA extracted from either sample type. The sequenced sample was peripheral blood. This chain joins TRBV2 to TRBJ2-5; the D gene is possibly TRBD2, with 6 bases matching. The sequence was obtained from a man aged 18-30 years with active or convalescent COVID-19. Here is the DNA: TGTGCCAGCAGGGCGACTAGTTTAGGAGAGACCCAGTACTTC. This yields the protein CASRATSLGETQYF.